Shown below are 16 T cell receptor beta chains from a single sample sequenced in a study of beta chain features in type 1 diabetes. Of the isolated RNA, all was reverse transcribed, and so the sequenced material was expressed TCRB transcripts. Measured with immunoSEQ multiplex PCR; TCRdb has only the in-frame clones, and not every one. The table records hundreds of thousands of clones, 13% of them present only once. Study results and caveats: Shorter TCRB CDR3s, moderately but significantly so, marked every one of the four CD4+ subsets in Type 1 diabetes patients.

Their specific antigens are unknown. Material: naive CD4+ T cells from blood. All receptors come from a man younger than 35 with type 1 diabetes.

This clone was detected a few times. The chain links TRBV7-7 to TRBJ2-1; 7 nucleotides align to TRBD2. With V trimmed by 5 bases and J by 4 bases, 14 bases remained unmatched. CDR3 length: 17 amino acids. Germline CDR1 and CDR2: SSHAT and FNYEAQ (reference sequence). The CDR3 region has the DNA TGTGCCAGCAGCCCCCCCAGGGAGGGGAAAGTGTACAATGAGCAGTTCTTC. Translated, it gives CASSPPREGKVYNEQFF.

There are a few counts of this clone. The rearrangement links TRBV28 to TRBJ2-1; D remains ambiguous. The germline CDR1 and CDR2 sequences are MDHEN and SYDVKM. The CDR3 has 16 residues. V dropped 8 bases and J dropped 0 bases, with 17 bases sitting between them. The CDR3 DNA sequence: TGTGCCAGCGAGTTTTCCGGCCCAAGCTCCTACAATGAGCAGTTCTTC. As protein: CASEFSGPSSYNEQFF.

The chain links TRBV6-5 to TRBJ1-1, with D possibly matching TRBD1 (5 bases). Germline CDR1 reads MNHEY; CDR2 reads SVGAGI. The CDR3 spans 15 residues. Trimming removed 2 bases from V and 1 base from J, with 11 bases in between. The CDR3 protein is CASSYRGAPNTEAFF. In nucleotides, the CDR3 is TGTGCCAGCAGTTACCGTGGGGCACCGAACACTGAAGCTTTCTTT.

A note on this clone: The same CDR3 is also encoded by other DNA sequences in this sample. The chain carries TRBV29-1 and TRBJ1-2; 12 bases map to TRBD1. This CDR3 is built from 13 residues. V lost 6 bases and J lost 4; bases outside the gene matches: 3. Germline lookup yields CDR1 SQVTM and CDR2 ANQGSEA. DNA of the CDR3: TGCAGCGTGGGACAGGGGGCTGGCTATGGCTACACCTTC. Its translation: CSVGQGAGYGYTF. The variable domain in full, with the rest retrieved from reference TRBV29-1 and TRBJ1-2, is SAVISQKPSRDICQRGTSLTIQCQVDSQVTMMFWYRQQPGQSLTLIATANQGSEATYESGFVIDKFPISRPNLTFSTLTVSNMSPEDSSIYLCSVGQGAGYGYTFGSGTRLTVV.

In its sample, this clone was seen a few times. V gene TRBV29-1 combines with J gene TRBJ1-5; a possible D gene is TRBD1 (5 bases). The CDR3 has 13 residues. Trimming stripped 7 bases from V and 5 bases from J, with 15 bases between. Per germline, CDR1 SQVTM and CDR2 ANQGSEA. CDR3 in DNA: TGCAGCGCCTCCTGGGGGACTGATCAGCCCCAGCATTTT. It is translated as CSASWGTDQPQHF.

This chain joins TRBV7-3 and TRBJ2-1; a possible D gene is TRBD2 (5 bases). The CDR3 spans 15 residues. CDR1 and CDR2 (germline): SGHTA, FQGTGA. Trimming stripped 5 bases from V and 3 bases from J, with 14 bases between. CDR3 nucleotide sequence: TGTGCCAGCAGCCCCTCACCGGGGTACTACAATGAGCAGTTCTTC. Encoded protein: CASSPSPGYYNEQFF.

The chain uses TRBV5-1 and TRBJ1-6; maybe TRBD1 (5 bases). In germline, CDR1 is SGHRS, CDR2 YFSETQ. The CDR3 length is 12 residues. V was trimmed by 5 bases and J by 8 bases, leaving 8 bases between them. The CDR3 spells CASRWGDSPLHF. The CDR3 DNA follows: TGCGCCAGCAGATGGGGGGATTCACCCCTCCACTTT. Supplemented by reference TRBV5-1 and TRBJ1-6, the full variable domain reads KAGVTQTPRYLIKTRGQQVTLSCSPISGHRSVSWYQQTPGQGLQFLFEYFSETQRNKGNFPGRFSGRQFSNSRSEMNVSTLELGDSALYLCASRWGDSPLHFGNGTRLTVT.

This clone was counted between two and nine times. The V gene is TRBV7-9, the J gene TRBJ1-4; D call uncertain. Trimming removed 5 bases from V and 3 bases from J, with 1 base in between. This CDR3 is 11 amino acids long. Per the germline V gene, CDR1 is SEHNR and CDR2 is FQNEAQ (reference sequence). CDR3 amino acids: CASSPNEKLFF. Here the CDR3 DNA reads TGTGCCAGCAGCCCTAATGAAAAACTGTTTTTT.

The chain links TRBV14 to TRBJ2-5, with 8 bases fitting TRBD2. The CDR3 is 13 residues long. With 4 bases clipped from V and 5 bases from J, the junction kept 3 bases outside the gene matches. CDR1 is SGHDN, CDR2 FVKESK, per germline. CDR3 region: CASSPWTSETQYF. CDR3 in DNA: TGTGCCAGCAGCCCCTGGACTAGCGAGACCCAGTACTTC.

This clone was seen only a few times. The CDR3 sequence is CASSRQGWGQETQYF. DNA of the CDR3: TGTGCCAGCAGCCGACAGGGATGGGGACAAGAGACCCAGTACTTC. The chain employs TRBV7-9 and TRBJ2-5; TRBD1 aligns across 7 bases. The CDR3 is 15 amino acids. After removal of 5 bases from V and 2 bases from J, the junction contained 8 bases not matched to a gene. Germline assignment: CDR1 SEHNR and CDR2 FQNEAQ (reference sequence).

This clone has just a few counts. The chain recombines TRBV7-9 with TRBJ1-5, with 7 bases lining up with TRBD1. The CDR3 runs to 14 residues. Per germline, CDR1 SEHNR and CDR2 FQNEAQ (reference sequence). J was trimmed by 6 bases and V by 5 bases; bases with no gene match: 7. Here the CDR3 DNA reads TGTGCCAGCAGCGGGGACAGCACCCCTCAGCCCCAGCATTTT. Amino acid sequence: CASSGDSTPQPQHF.

The chain joins TRBV4-1 to TRBJ2-3; perhaps D is TRBD1 or TRBD2 (6 bases each). V was clipped by 1 base and J by 4 bases, with 21 bases between them. This CDR3 has 18 residues. Germline CDR1 reads MGHRA; CDR2 reads YSYEKL. CDR3: CASSQVVGRGPPPDTQYF. CDR3 DNA sequence: TGCGCCAGCAGCCAAGTGGTTGGTCGGGGGCCCCCTCCAGATACGCAGTATTTT.

This clone was detected a few times. This chain joins TRBV5-1 and TRBJ2-2; D not resolved. CDR1 and CDR2 from the germline V gene are SGHRS and YFSETQ. The CDR3 spans 14 residues. Trimming pared 3 bases from V and 1 base from J, leaving 7 bases between. This CDR3 is CASSSAGNTGELFF. The DNA of the CDR3 is TGCGCCAGCAGCTCCGCAGGGAACACCGGGGAGCTGTTTTTT.

The V and J genes are TRBV28 and TRBJ2-1; D is undetermined. V lost 1 base to trimming and J lost 8 bases, with 15 bases between them. Per germline, CDR1 MDHEN and CDR2 SYDVKM. The CDR3 is made up of 15 amino acids. The CDR3 DNA reads as TGTGCCAGCAGTTTATTCACGTTGGGTTCGGATGAGCAGTTCTTC. Its protein product is CASSLFTLGSDEQFF.

With respect to this clone: In the same sample, other DNA sequences code for this CDR3. The chain couples TRBV15 to TRBJ2-3, with TRBD1 matching over 7 bases. Per germline, CDR1 LNHNV and CDR2 YYDKDF (reference sequence). V gave up 3 bases and J gave up 1 base; unmatched junction bases: 1. The CDR3 is made up of 14 amino acids. Here the CDR3 DNA reads TGTGCCACCAGCAGGGGGACAGGCACAGATACGCAGTATTTT. Residues: CATSRGTGTDTQYF.

The chain is built from TRBV5-1 and TRBJ2-7; TRBD1 aligns across 9 bases. CDR1 is SGHRS and CDR2 is YFSETQ in the germline V gene. There are 14 residues in the CDR3. The V and J ends lost 2 bases and 4 bases, in that order; junction bases with no gene match: 4. CDR3 loop: CASSFGTGLYEQYF. DNA of the CDR3: TGCGCCAGCAGCTTCGGGACAGGGCTGTACGAGCAGTACTTC.